This entry describes one T cell receptor (beta chain). MiXCR, applied by TCRdb to the PCR reads, yields one record per CDR3 protein. This table holds 15,000 to 17,000 distinct CDR3 sequences, around 51% found once. These data come from a study of tumor-infiltrating lymphocytes in oesophageal squamous cell carcinoma. This CDR3 region has 13 residues. V lost 5 bases, J lost 5 bases, and 3 bases stayed unmatched. Germline assignment: CDR1 SGHTA and CDR2 FQGNSA. This receptor was taken from a female donor with esophageal squamous cell carcinoma. The gene calls are TRBV7-2 and TRBJ1-1, with 9 bases aligning to TRBD1. Material for sequencing was esophageal tumor tissue. In DNA form, the CDR3 reads TGTGCCAGCAGCCTAGACAGGGGGACTGAAGCTTTCTTT. Translating gives CASSLDRGTEAFF.